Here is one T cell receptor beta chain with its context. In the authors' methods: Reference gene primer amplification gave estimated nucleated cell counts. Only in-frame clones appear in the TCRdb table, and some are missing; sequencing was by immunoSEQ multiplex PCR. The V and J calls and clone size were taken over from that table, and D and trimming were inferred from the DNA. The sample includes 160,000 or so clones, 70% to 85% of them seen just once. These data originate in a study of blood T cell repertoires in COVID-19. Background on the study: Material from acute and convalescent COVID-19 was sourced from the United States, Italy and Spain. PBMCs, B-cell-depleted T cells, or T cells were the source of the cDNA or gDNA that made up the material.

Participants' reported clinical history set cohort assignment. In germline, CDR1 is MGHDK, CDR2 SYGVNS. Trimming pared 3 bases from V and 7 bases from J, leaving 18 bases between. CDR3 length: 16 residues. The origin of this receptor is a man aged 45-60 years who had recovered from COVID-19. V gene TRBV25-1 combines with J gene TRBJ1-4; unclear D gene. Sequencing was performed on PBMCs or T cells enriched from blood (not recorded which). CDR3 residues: CASSEPGGGSAEKLFF. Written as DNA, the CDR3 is TGTGCCAGCAGTGAGCCCGGCGGAGGGTCGGCTGAAAAACTGTTTTTT.